This entry is about one TCR beta chain. The antigen is not known. This sample was taken from a study of lymphopenia after photon versus proton radiotherapy. There are 14 residues in the CDR3. The J segment lost 4 bases and the V segment lost 5 bases, leaving 6 bases of the junction unmatched. CDR1 SGHTA and CDR2 FQGNSA come from the germline V gene. Notes on the study in general: Photon-treated patients lost naive T cells and TCR diversity; proton-treated stayed stable. Survival link was tested only in deceased patients; proton benefit remains a possibility.

Method: immunoSEQ multiplex PCR; TCRdb's copy keeps in-frame clones and lacks some. The sample records 150,000 to 200,000 clones, around 85% being singletons. V gene TRBV7-2 combines with J gene TRBJ2-5; TRBD1 aligns across 8 bases. This TCR came from a man aged 50-59 years with gastric cancer. The source material was peripheral blood, sampled from a patient treated with photon-based radiotherapy. CDR3 in amino acids: CASSPRTGTETQYF. CDR3 in DNA: TGTGCCAGCAGCCCCAGGACAGGGACAGAGACCCAGTACTTC.